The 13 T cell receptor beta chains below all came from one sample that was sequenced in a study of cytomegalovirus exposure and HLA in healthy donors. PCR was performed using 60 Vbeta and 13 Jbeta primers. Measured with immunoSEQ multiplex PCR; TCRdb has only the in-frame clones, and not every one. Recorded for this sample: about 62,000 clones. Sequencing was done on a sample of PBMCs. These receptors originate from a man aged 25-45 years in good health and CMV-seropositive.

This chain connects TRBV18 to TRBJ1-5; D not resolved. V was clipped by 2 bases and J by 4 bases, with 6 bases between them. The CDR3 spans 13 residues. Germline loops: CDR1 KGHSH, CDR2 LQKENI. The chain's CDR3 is CASSPAGNQPQHF. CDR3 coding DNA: TGTGCCAGCTCACCAGCGGGGAATCAGCCCCAGCATTTT.

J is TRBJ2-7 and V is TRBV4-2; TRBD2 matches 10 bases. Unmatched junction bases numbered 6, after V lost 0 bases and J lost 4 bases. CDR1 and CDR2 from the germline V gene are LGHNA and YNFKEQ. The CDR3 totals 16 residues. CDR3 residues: CASSQDGGSGGYEQYF. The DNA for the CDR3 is TGTGCCAGCAGCCAAGATGGGGGTAGCGGGGGGTACGAGCAGTACTTC.

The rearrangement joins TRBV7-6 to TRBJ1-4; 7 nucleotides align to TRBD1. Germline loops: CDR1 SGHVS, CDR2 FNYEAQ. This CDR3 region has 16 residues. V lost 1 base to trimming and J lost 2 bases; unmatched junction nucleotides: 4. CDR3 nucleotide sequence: TGTGCCAGCAGCTTAGTTGGAGGGGGCACTAATGAAAAACTGTTTTTT. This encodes CASSLVGGGTNEKLFF.

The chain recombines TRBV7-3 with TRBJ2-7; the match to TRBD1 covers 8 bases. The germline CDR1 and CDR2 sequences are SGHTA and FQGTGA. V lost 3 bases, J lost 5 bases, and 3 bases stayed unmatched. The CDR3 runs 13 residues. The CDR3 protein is CASSFSGGDEQYF. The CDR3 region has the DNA TGTGCCAGCAGCTTTTCAGGGGGCGACGAGCAGTACTTC. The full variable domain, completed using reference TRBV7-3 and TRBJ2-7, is GAGVSQTPSNKVTEKGKYVELRCDPISGHTALYWYRQSLGQGPEFLIYFQGTGAADDSGLPNDRFFAVRPEGSVSTLKIQRTERGDSAVYLCASSFSGGDEQYFGPGTRLTVT.

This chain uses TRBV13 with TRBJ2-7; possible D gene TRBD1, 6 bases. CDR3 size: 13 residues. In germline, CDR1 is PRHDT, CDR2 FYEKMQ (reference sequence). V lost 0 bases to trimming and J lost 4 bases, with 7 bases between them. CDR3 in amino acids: CASSLGTGYEQYF. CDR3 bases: TGTGCCAGCAGCTTAGGCACAGGGTACGAGCAGTACTTC.

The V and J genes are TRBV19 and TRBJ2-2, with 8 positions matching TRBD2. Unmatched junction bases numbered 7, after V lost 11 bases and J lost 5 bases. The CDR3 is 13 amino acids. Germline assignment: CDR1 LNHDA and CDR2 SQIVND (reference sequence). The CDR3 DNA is TGTGCCTGCGGGGGGCCGAGGACCGGGGAGCTGTTTTTT. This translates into CACGGPRTGELFF. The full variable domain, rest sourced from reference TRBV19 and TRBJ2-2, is DGGITQSPKYLFRKEGQNVTLSCEQNLNHDAMYWYRQDPGQGLRLIYYSQIVNDFQKGDIAEGYSVSREKKESFPLTVTSAQKNPTAFYLCACGGPRTGELFFGEGSRLTVL.

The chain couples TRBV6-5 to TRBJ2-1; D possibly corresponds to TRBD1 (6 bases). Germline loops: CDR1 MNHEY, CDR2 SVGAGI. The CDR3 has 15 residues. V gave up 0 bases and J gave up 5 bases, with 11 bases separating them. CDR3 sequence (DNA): TGTGCCAGCAGTTACTCTCAGGGGTACGACAATGAGCAGTTCTTC. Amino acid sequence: CASSYSQGYDNEQFF.

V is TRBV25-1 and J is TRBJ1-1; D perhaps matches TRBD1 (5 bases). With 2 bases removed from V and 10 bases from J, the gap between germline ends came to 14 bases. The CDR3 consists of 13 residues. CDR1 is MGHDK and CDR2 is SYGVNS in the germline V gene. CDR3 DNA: TGTGCCAGCAGTGAACAATCAGGGAAGGGAGCTTTCTTT. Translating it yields CASSEQSGKGAFF.

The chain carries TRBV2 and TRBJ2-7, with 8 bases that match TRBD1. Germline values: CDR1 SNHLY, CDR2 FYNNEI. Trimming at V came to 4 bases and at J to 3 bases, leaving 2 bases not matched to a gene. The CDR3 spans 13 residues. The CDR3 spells CASSVQGGYEQYF. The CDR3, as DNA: TGTGCCAGCAGTGTACAGGGGGGCTACGAGCAGTACTTC.

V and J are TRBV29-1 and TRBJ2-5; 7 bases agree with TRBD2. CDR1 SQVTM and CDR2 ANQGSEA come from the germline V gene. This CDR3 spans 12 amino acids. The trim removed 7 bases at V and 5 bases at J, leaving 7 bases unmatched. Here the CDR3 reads CSADGLDETQYF. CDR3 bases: TGCAGCGCCGACGGACTAGATGAGACCCAGTACTTC.

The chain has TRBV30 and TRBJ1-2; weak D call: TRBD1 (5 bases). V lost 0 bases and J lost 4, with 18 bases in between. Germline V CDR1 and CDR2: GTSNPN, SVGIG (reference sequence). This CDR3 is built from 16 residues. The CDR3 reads CAWSVEWGSLVYGYTF. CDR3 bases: TGTGCCTGGAGTGTGGAATGGGGCAGCCTCGTCTATGGCTACACCTTC. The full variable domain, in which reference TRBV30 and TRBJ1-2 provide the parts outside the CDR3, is SQTIHQWPATLVQPVGSPLSLECTVEGTSNPNLYWYRQAAGRGLQLLFYSVGIGQISSEVPQNLSASRPQDRQFILSSKKLLLSDSGFYLCAWSVEWGSLVYGYTFGSGTRLTVV.

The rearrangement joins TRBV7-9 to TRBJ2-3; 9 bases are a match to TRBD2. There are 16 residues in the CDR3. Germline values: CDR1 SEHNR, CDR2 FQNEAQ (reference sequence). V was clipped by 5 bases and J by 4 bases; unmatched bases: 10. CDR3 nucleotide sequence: TGTGCCAGCAGCGACGCCCCGGGACTAGCATCAGATACGCAGTATTTT. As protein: CASSDAPGLASDTQYF.

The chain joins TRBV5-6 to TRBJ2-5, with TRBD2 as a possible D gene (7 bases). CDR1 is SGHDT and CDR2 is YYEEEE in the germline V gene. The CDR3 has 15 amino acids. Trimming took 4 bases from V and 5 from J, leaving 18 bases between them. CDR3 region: CASSLRGGRVETQYF. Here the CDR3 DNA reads TGTGCCAGCAGCCTAAGGGGGGGGCGCGTGGAGACCCAGTACTTC. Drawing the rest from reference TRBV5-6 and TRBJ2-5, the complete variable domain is DAGVTQSPTHLIKTRGQQVTLRCSPKSGHDTVSWYQQALGQGPQFIFQYYEEEERQRGNFPDRFSGHQFPNYSSELNVNALLLGDSALYLCASSLRGGRVETQYFGPGTRLLVL.